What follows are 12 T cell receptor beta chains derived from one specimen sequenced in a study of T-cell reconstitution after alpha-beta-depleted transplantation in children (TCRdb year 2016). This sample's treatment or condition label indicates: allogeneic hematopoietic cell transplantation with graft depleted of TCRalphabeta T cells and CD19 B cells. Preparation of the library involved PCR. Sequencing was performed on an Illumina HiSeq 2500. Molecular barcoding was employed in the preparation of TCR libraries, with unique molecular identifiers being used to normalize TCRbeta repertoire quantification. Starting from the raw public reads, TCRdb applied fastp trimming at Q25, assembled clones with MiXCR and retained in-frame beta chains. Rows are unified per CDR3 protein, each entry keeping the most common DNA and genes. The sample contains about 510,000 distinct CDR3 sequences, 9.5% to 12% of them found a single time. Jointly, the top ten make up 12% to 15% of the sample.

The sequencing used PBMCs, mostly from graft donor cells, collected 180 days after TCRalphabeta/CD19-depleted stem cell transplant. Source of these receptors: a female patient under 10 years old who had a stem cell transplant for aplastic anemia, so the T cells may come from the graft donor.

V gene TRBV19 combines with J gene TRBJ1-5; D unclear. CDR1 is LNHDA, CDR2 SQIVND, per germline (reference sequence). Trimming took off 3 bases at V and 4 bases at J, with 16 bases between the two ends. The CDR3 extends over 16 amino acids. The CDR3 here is CASSMGSGLWNQPQHF. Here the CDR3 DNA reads TGTGCCAGTAGTATGGGTTCCGGGCTATGGAATCAGCCCCAGCATTTT.

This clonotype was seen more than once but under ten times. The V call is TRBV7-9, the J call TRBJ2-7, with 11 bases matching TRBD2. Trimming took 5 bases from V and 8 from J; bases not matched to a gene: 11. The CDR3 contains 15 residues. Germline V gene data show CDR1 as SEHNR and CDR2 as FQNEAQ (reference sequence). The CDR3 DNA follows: TGTGCCAGCAGCCCGGGACTAGCGGAGTTTCAGCAGCAGTACTTC. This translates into CASSPGLAEFQQQYF.

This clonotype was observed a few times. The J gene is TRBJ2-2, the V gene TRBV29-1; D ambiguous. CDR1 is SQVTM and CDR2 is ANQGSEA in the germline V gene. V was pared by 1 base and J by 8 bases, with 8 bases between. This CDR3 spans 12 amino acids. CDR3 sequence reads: CSVEASWGELFF. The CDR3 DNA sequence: TGCAGCGTTGAAGCTAGTTGGGGGGAGCTGTTTTTT.

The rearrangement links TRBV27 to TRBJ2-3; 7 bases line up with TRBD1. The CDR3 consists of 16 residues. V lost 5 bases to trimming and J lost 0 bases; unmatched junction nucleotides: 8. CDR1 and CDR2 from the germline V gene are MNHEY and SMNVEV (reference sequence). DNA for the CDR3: TGTGCCAGCAGTCCCGGGACAGTCGCTAGCACAGATACGCAGTATTTT. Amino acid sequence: CASSPGTVASTDTQYF.

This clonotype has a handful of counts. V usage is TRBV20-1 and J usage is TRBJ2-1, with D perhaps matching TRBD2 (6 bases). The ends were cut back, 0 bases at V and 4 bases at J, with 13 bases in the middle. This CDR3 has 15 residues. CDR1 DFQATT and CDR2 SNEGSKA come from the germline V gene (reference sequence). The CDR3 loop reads CSAREPGLTYNEQFF. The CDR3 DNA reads TGCAGTGCTAGAGAGCCGGGACTGACTTACAATGAGCAGTTCTTC.

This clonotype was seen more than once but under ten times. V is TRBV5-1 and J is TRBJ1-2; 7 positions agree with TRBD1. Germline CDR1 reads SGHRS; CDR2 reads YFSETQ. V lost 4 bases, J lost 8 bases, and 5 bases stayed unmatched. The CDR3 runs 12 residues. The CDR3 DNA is TGCGCCAGCAGCGACAGGGAGGGAGGCTACACCTTC. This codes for CASSDREGGYTF.

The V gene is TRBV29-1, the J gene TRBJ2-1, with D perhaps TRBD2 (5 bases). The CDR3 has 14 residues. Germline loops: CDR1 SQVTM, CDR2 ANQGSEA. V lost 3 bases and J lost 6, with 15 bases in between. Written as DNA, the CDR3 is TGCAGCGTTGAGGGTCGGGATTCTGGCAATGAGCAGTTCTTC. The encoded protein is CSVEGRDSGNEQFF.

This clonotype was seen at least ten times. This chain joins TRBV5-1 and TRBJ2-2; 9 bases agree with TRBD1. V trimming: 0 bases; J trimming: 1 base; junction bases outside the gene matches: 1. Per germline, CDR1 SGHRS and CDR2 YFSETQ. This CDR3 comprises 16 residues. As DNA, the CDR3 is TGCGCCAGCAGCTTGGCGGGACAGGGGAACACCGGGGAGCTGTTTTTT. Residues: CASSLAGQGNTGELFF.

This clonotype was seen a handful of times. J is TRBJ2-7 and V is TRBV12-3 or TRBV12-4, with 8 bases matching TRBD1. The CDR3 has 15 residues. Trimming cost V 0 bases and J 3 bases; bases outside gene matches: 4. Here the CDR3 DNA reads TGTGCCAGCAGTTTAGCGGCAGGGGGCTTCTACGAGCAGTACTTC. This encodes CASSLAAGGFYEQYF.

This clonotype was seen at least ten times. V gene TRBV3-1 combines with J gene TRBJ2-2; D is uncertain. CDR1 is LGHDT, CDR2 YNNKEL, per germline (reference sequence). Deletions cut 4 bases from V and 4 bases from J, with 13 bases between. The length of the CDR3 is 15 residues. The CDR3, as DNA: TGTGCCAGCAGCCCGCCGCCCCCGGGCACCGGGGAGCTGTTTTTT. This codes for CASSPPPPGTGELFF.

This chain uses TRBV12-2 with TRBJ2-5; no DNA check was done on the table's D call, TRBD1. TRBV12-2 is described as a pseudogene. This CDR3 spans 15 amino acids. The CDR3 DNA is TGTGCAAGTCGCTTAGTTCCAGGGGGTCAAGAGACCCAGTACTTC. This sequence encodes CASRLVPGGQETQYF.

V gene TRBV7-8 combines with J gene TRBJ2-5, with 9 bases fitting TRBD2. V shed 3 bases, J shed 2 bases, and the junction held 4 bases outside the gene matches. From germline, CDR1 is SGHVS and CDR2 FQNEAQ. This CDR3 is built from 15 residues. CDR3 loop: CASSFPSGTQETQYF. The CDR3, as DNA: TGTGCCAGCAGCTTCCCTAGCGGGACACAAGAGACCCAGTACTTC.